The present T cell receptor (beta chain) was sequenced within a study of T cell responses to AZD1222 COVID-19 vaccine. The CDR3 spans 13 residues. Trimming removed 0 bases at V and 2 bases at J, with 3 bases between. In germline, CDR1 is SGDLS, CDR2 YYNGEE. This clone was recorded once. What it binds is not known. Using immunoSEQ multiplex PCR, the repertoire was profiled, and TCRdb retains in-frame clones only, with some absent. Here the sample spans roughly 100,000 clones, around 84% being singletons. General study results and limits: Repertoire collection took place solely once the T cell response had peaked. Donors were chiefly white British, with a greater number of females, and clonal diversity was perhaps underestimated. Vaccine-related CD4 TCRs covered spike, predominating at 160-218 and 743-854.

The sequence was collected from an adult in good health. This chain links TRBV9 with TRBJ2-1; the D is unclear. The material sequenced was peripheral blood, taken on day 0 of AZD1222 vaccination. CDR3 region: CASSVAAYNEQFF. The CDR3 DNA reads TGTGCCAGCAGCGTAGCAGCCTACAATGAGCAGTTCTTC.